This is a list of T cell receptor beta chains from one sample in a study of T-cell reconstitution after alpha-beta-depleted transplantation in children. Using its own MiXCR run on the PCR reads, TCRdb lists one record per CDR3 protein. The table lists a few hundred thousand distinct CDR3 sequences, roughly 25% of them singletons, with roughly 9.8% in the top ten. The starting material was PBMCs, mostly from graft donor cells, obtained 180 days after TCRalphabeta/CD19-depleted stem cell transplant. The receptor source for this set is a male patient between 5 and 17 years old who had a stem cell transplant for acute lymphoblastic leukemia, so the T cells may come from the graft donor. CDR3s leave out the opening cysteine and the closing phenylalanine or tryptophan. Not every row has a clone size; where given, it reads once, few, many or a size class.

j_call v_call clone_size cdr3_aa
TRBJ1-4 TRBV9 NA ASSGTGGHEKLF
TRBJ2-1 TRBV20-1 NA SARRGPLSSF
TRBJ2-1 TRBV2 once ASSEAALAGGDEQF
TRBJ2-5 TRBV25-1 NA ASSEGTPTV
TRBJ2-5 TRBV3-1 few ASSQDSSTIEETQY
TRBJ1-3 TRBV28 NA ARGVMRNTIY
TRBJ2-7 TRBV20-1 few SASRQVRYEQY
TRBJ2-1 TRBV4-2 NA ASSREGLGLSYNEQF
TRBJ2-3 TRBV6-1 NA ASRVHSSTDTQY
TRBJ1-2 TRBV10-3 NA ASRRQGRNYGYT
TRBJ2-7 TRBV6-1 NA ASSDFNEQY
TRBJ2-1 TRBV5-1 NA ASRGGRASYNEQF
TRBJ2-5 TRBV5-1 few ASSLGTAKETQY